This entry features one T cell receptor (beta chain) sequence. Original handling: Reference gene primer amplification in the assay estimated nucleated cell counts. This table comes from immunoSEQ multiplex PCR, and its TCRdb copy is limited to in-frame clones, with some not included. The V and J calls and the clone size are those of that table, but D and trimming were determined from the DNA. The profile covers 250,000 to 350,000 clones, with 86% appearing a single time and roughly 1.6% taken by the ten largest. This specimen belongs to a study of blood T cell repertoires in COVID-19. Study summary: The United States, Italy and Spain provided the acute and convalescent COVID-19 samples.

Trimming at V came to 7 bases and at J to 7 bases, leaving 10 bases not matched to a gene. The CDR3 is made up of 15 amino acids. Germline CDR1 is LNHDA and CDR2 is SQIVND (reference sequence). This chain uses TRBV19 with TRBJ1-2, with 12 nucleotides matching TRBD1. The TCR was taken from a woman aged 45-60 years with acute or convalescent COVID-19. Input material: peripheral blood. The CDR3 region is CASKRDRGHDGGYTF. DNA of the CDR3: TGTGCCAGTAAGAGGGACAGGGGGCACGACGGTGGCTACACCTTC. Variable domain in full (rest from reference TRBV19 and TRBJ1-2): DGGITQSPKYLFRKEGQNVTLSCEQNLNHDAMYWYRQDPGQGLRLIYYSQIVNDFQKGDIAEGYSVSREKKESFPLTVTSAQKNPTAFYLCASKRDRGHDGGYTFGSGTRLTVV.